This T cell receptor beta chain is from a study of cytomegalovirus exposure and HLA in healthy donors. Study-wide results and caveats: Later genetic work tied a missense DCLRE1C variant to beta-chain V and J trimming. The authors assumed roughly uniform sequencing depth across donors for presence/absence analyses. What a later analysis reportedly showed was that an Asian-associated ancestry cluster had fewer N-insertions than the approximately 700-donor mean. Earlier findings revealed that most TCR beta V segments proved productive either about 87% or about 30% of the time.

Both 60 Vbeta primers and 13 Jbeta primers went into the PCR. Clones were sequenced by immunoSEQ multiplex PCR, and TCRdb holds only the in-frame ones, with some missing. Among about 110,000 clones listed, approximately 15% were seen once. The germline V gene encodes CDR1 MNHEY and CDR2 SVGAGI. V was cut by 2 bases and J by 1 base, with 5 bases left in between. The CDR3 runs 14 residues. This clone has only a few counts. Antigen specificity is unknown. This chain connects TRBV6-5 to TRBJ2-2; D might be TRBD2 (5 bases). The TCR sequence derives from a woman in her late teens or twenties in good health and CMV-seronegative. The sequencing sample was made of PBMCs. CDR3 amino acids: CASSYGGNTGELFF. The CDR3, as DNA: TGTGCCAGCAGTTACGGAGGGAACACCGGGGAGCTGTTTTTT.